These 25 T cell receptor beta chains were all obtained from the same sample, sequenced in a study of T-cell reconstitution after alpha-beta-depleted transplantation in children. Unique molecular identifiers were used in preparing the TCRbeta library. MiXCR, run by TCRdb on the PCR reads, gives a single entry per CDR3 protein. The sample has around 270,000 distinct CDR3 sequences, 10% seen once. This specimen consisted of PBMCs, obtained before TCRalphabeta/CD19-depleted stem cell transplant. The receptors come from a boy less than two years old with acute myeloid leukemia, due to receive a stem cell transplant.

Many counts were recorded for this clonotype. The rearrangement joins TRBV20-1 to TRBJ1-4; maybe TRBD1 (5 bases). CDR1 DFQATT and CDR2 SNEGSKA come from the germline V gene (reference sequence). V was cut by 7 bases and J by 5 bases, with 14 bases left in between. This CDR3 spans 13 amino acids. The chain's CDR3 is CSGWDRPNEKLFF. CDR3 coding DNA: TGCAGTGGCTGGGACCGACCGAATGAAAAACTGTTTTTT.

The gene calls are TRBV12-3 or TRBV12-4 and TRBJ2-7; D gene ambiguous. V gave up 3 bases and J gave up 2 bases, with 11 bases separating them. This CDR3 region has 14 residues. CDR3 in amino acids: CASSLARGAYEQYF. Here the CDR3 DNA reads TGTGCCAGCAGTTTGGCGCGTGGGGCCTACGAGCAGTACTTC.

This clonotype has ten or more counts. The CDR3 DNA reads TGCAGTGCTAGCGGGGGCACCACAGATACGCAGTATTTT. Its protein is CSASGGTTDTQYF. The genes are TRBV20-1 and TRBJ2-3; D might be TRBD1 or TRBD2, each matching 6 bases. The CDR3 length is 13 residues. Trimming left V 3 bases short and J 2 bases short, with 9 bases between. Per germline, CDR1 DFQATT and CDR2 SNEGSKA (reference sequence).

This clonotype was seen ten or more times. One end of the junction varies from germline; a read error may be responsible. V usage is TRBV5-1 and J usage is TRBJ2-7, with TRBD1 identical over 7 bases. Germline-derived CDR1 and CDR2 are SGHRS and YFSETQ. The CDR3 runs 13 residues. DNA of the CDR3: TGCGCCAGCAGCTTGGCCTCGGGACAGCTCACGGACTTC. Its translation is CASSLASGQLTDF.

The V and J genes are TRBV5-1 and TRBJ2-5; D is ambiguous. Trimming removed 1 base from V and 0 bases from J, with 7 bases in between. The CDR3 extends over 14 amino acids. Germline V gives CDR1 SGHRS, CDR2 YFSETQ. The DNA of the CDR3 is TGCGCCAGCAGCTTGACAGAGTACCAAGAGACCCAGTACTTC. It codes for CASSLTEYQETQYF.

CDR3 nucleotide sequence: TGCGCCAGCATAAACCGACAGGGGGTGAACACTGAAGCTTTCTTT. Its translation is CASINRQGVNTEAFF. The chain joins TRBV5-1 to TRBJ1-1, with 9 nucleotides matching TRBD1. The germline CDR1 and CDR2 sequences are SGHRS and YFSETQ. V shed 6 bases and J 0 bases; nucleotides not matched to a gene: 6. CDR3 size: 15 residues.

In this sample, this clonotype turned up many times. V usage is TRBV15 and J usage is TRBJ2-7, with 10 bases fitting TRBD2. Trimming removed 0 bases from V and 7 bases from J; junction bases left unmatched: 15. This CDR3 contains 18 residues. Germline CDR1 LNHNV, CDR2 YYDKDF (reference sequence). This CDR3 is CATSRDYPSGGFSGEQYF. DNA of the CDR3: TGTGCCACCAGCAGAGATTACCCTAGCGGGGGATTTTCGGGGGAGCAGTACTTC.

This clonotype was observed at least ten times. This rearrangement joins TRBV20-1 to TRBJ2-5, with D possibly matching TRBD2 (6 bases). With 3 bases removed from V and 2 bases from J, the gap between germline ends came to 13 bases. Germline CDR1 is DFQATT and CDR2 is SNEGSKA (reference sequence). The CDR3 runs 14 residues. CDR3 DNA sequence: TGCAGTGCTAGCGGGGGACCATGGCAAGAGACCCAGTACTTC. It codes for CSASGGPWQETQYF.

This clonotype was seen repeatedly, ten times or more. The chain links TRBV6-2 or TRBV6-3 to TRBJ1-5; no clear D gene. The germline CDR1 and CDR2 sequences are MNHEY and SVGEGT. V was shortened by 4 bases and J by 4 bases, with 11 bases between the two germline ends. The CDR3 loop spans 14 amino acids. DNA for the CDR3: TGTGCCAGCAGTTTCTCGTACTTAAATCAGCCCCAGCATTTT. Translated, it gives CASSFSYLNQPQHF.

The sample holds a few counts of this clonotype. V is TRBV7-3 and J is TRBJ2-1; 7 bases align to TRBD2. The CDR3 has 15 amino acids. Germline values: CDR1 SGHTA, CDR2 FQGTGA. V shed 4 bases, J shed 0 bases, and the junction held 3 bases outside the gene matches. The CDR3 spells CASSSGTNSYNEQFF. The CDR3 DNA reads as TGTGCCAGCAGCTCCGGGACTAACTCCTACAATGAGCAGTTCTTC. The entire variable domain, with the rest obtained from reference TRBV7-3 and TRBJ2-1, is as follows: GAGVSQTPSNKVTEKGKYVELRCDPISGHTALYWYRQSLGQGPEFLIYFQGTGAADDSGLPNDRFFAVRPEGSVSTLKIQRTERGDSAVYLCASSSGTNSYNEQFFGPGTRLTVL.

This clonotype has a count of ten or more. J is TRBJ2-6 and V is TRBV12-3 or TRBV12-4, with TRBD2 matching over 9 bases. The CDR3 contains 17 residues. Losses at the gene ends were 8 bases for V and 4 bases for J; bases not matched to a gene: 12. The CDR3, as DNA: TGTGCCAGCGGGTCCCTTCTAGCGGGAACCGGGGCCAACGTCCTGACTTTC. Encoded protein: CASGSLLAGTGANVLTF.

Many counts were recorded for this clonotype. This rearrangement joins TRBV4-1 to TRBJ1-1, with D tentatively TRBD1 (5 bases). The CDR3 spans 16 residues. V lost 2 bases, J lost 0 bases, and 13 bases lay in between. Germline V CDR1 and CDR2: MGHRA, YSYEKL. For the CDR3, the DNA is TGCGCCAGCAGCCAAACGCACGCAGGGTTGAACACTGAAGCTTTCTTT. Amino acids: CASSQTHAGLNTEAFF.

V and J are TRBV28 and TRBJ1-5, with D possibly TRBD1 on 6 matching bases. The CDR3 loop spans 14 amino acids. Germline loops: CDR1 MDHEN, CDR2 SYDVKM. Trimming removed 8 bases at V and 5 bases at J, with 16 bases between. The CDR3 nucleotides are TGTGCCAGCTACCCAGGGACAAATCATCAGCCCCAGCATTTT. Translation: CASYPGTNHQPQHF.

This clonotype was seen a handful of times. The rearrangement joins TRBV19 to TRBJ2-2, with a possible D match to TRBD1 (6 bases). CDR1 is LNHDA, CDR2 SQIVND, per germline (reference sequence). Trimming took 7 bases from V and 3 from J, leaving 12 bases between them. The CDR3 contains 14 residues. The CDR3 loop reads CASNPTGYTGELFF. As DNA, the CDR3 is TGTGCCAGTAACCCAACAGGGTACACCGGGGAGCTGTTTTTT.

This sequence joins TRBV7-9 and TRBJ2-2; D gene unclear. There are 10 residues in the CDR3. The V gene's germline CDR1 is SEHNR and CDR2 FQNEAQ (reference sequence). The ends were cut back, 5 bases at V and 9 bases at J, with 4 bases in the middle. The DNA of the CDR3 is TGTGCCAGCAGCGTCTGGGAGCTGTTTTTT. This translates into CASSVWELFF. The complete variable domain, with remaining parts taken from reference TRBV7-9 and TRBJ2-2, reads DTGVSQNPRHKITKRGQNVTFRCDPISEHNRLYWYRQTLGQGPEFLTYFQNEAQLEKSRLLSDRFSAERPKGSFSTLEIQRTEQGDSAMYLCASSVWELFFGEGSRLTVL.

This clonotype appeared many times. A read error may produce the germline difference seen at one junction end. This chain links TRBV13 with TRBJ2-4; D possibly corresponds to TRBD1 (6 bases). The CDR3 sequence is 13 residues long. The germline CDR1 and CDR2 sequences are PRHDT and FYEKMQ (reference sequence). The CDR3 loop is CASSLGQRNIQYF. The CDR3 nucleotides read TGTGCCAGCAGCCTAGGACAGAGAAACATTCAGTACTTC.

This clonotype appeared a few times. The chain carries TRBV5-4 and TRBJ2-6; 7 bases line up with TRBD1. Losses at the gene ends were 4 bases for V and 3 bases for J; bases not matched to a gene: 10. Germline CDR1 is SGHNT and CDR2 is YYREEE (reference sequence). The CDR3 sequence is 17 residues long. CDR3 nucleotides: TGTGCCAGCAGCACCGGGACAGTCAGAGGTGGGGCCAACGTCCTGACTTTC. It is translated as CASSTGTVRGGANVLTF. The full variable domain, its missing parts supplied by reference TRBV5-4 and TRBJ2-6, is ETGVTQSPTHLIKTRGQQVTLRCSSQSGHNTVSWYQQALGQGPQFIFQYYREEENGRGNFPPRFSGLQFPNYSSELNVNALELDDSALYLCASSTGTVRGGANVLTFGAGSRLTVL.

Many counts were recorded for this clonotype. The chain combines TRBV12-3 or TRBV12-4 with TRBJ2-1; tentatively, D is TRBD1 or TRBD2 (5 bases each). This CDR3 spans 13 amino acids. The V end lost 10 bases, the J end lost 12 bases, and 22 bases lay between the germline ends. The CDR3 region has the DNA TGTGCCACCCGAATAATTGGGGGAGACGGGCAGTTCTTC. This translates into CATRIIGGDGQFF.

This clonotype came up many times. The rearrangement joins TRBV29-1 to TRBJ2-7; TRBD2 agrees at 10 bases. The CDR3 consists of 13 residues. CDR1 SQVTM and CDR2 ANQGSEA come from the germline V gene. V gave up 7 bases and J gave up 6 bases; unmatched junction bases: 9. Here the CDR3 DNA reads TGCAGCGCCGGGACTAGCGTTTCGGGCGAGCAGTACTTC. Translation gives CSAGTSVSGEQYF.

This clonotype was seen a handful of times. In DNA form, the CDR3 reads TGCAGTGCCGACCCCCCCGGGGCAGGGGGCAATCAGCCCCAGCATTTT. Its protein is CSADPPGAGGNQPQHF. This rearrangement joins TRBV20-1 to TRBJ1-5; possibly TRBD1 for D (6 bases). The germline CDR1 and CDR2 sequences are DFQATT and SNEGSKA (reference sequence). This CDR3 comprises 16 residues. V was trimmed by 6 bases and J by 2 bases, leaving 20 bases between them.

The table lists this clonotype with many counts. The rearrangement links TRBV18 to TRBJ1-1; 9 positions match TRBD1. This CDR3 region has 14 residues. Germline values: CDR1 KGHSH, CDR2 LQKENI. J lost 6 bases, V lost 4 bases, and 6 bases had no gene match. CDR3 in amino acids: CASSLVGTGSEAFF. The CDR3 coding sequence is TGTGCCAGCTCACTAGTCGGGACAGGGTCTGAAGCTTTCTTT.

The table lists this clonotype with a few counts. Here the CDR3 DNA reads TGTGCCAGCAGCCAGAACCCCGACCGACGGGAGCAGTACTTC. Translated, it gives CASSQNPDRREQYF. This chain connects TRBV3-1 to TRBJ2-7; no definite D call. There are 14 residues in the CDR3. The V end lost 3 bases, the J end lost 7 bases, and 16 bases lay between the germline ends. Germline V gene data show CDR1 as LGHDT and CDR2 as YNNKEL (reference sequence).

This clonotype was seen ten or more times. V is TRBV13 and J is TRBJ2-1; no firm D call. The CDR3 is 12 amino acids. Trimming left V 1 base short and J 10 bases short, with 8 bases between. Germline assignment: CDR1 PRHDT and CDR2 FYEKMQ (reference sequence). The CDR3 sequence is CASSLVLGEQFF. The CDR3 DNA reads as TGTGCCAGCAGCTTAGTATTAGGGGAGCAGTTCTTC.

This clonotype was detected ten times or more. The chain couples TRBV24-1 to TRBJ2-3; either TRBD1 or TRBD2 may fit D (5 bases each). With 4 bases removed from V and 2 bases from J, the gap between germline ends came to 15 bases. The CDR3 is made up of 16 amino acids. Per germline, CDR1 KGHDR and CDR2 SFDVKD. This chain's CDR3 is CATSDRWGPYTDTQYF. The CDR3 region has the DNA TGTGCCACCAGTGACCGTTGGGGACCCTACACAGATACGCAGTATTTT.

This clonotype has only a few counts. The chain is built from TRBV5-5 and TRBJ1-2, with 7 positions matching TRBD1. The CDR3 consists of 15 residues. CDR1 SGHKS and CDR2 YYEKEE come from the germline V gene (reference sequence). V was pared by 3 bases and J by 8 bases, with 13 bases of the junction left unmatched. CDR3 bases: TGTGCCAGCAGCTCTCGGACGGAGGGGGCGGGAGGCTACACCTTC. Protein: CASSSRTEGAGGYTF.